This TCR beta chain was captured by sequencing in a study of blood T cell repertoires in COVID-19. Study background: Collection of acute and convalescent COVID-19 samples took place in the United States, Italy and Spain. Sources were T cells, B-cell-depleted T cells, or PBMCs; the material itself was cDNA or gDNA.

Germline loops: CDR1 MNHEY, CDR2 SMNVEV (reference sequence). J was trimmed by 5 bases and V by 5 bases; bases with no gene match: 8. CDR3 length equals 15 residues. Seattle cases were enrolled at active infection and followed longitudinally. Clones were read by immunoSEQ multiplex PCR, and TCRdb kept only the in-frame ones, dropping some. Of 85,000 to 100,000 clones in the sample, approximately 86% were seen once. The chain has TRBV27 and TRBJ1-4; 7 bases line up with TRBD1. The sequenced sample consisted of peripheral blood. The sequence came from a man between 50 and 59 years old with COVID-19, enrolled during active disease. CDR3 DNA: TGTGCCAGCAGTCATCGGGGACAGCACAATGAAAAACTGTTTTTT. It codes for CASSHRGQHNEKLFF.